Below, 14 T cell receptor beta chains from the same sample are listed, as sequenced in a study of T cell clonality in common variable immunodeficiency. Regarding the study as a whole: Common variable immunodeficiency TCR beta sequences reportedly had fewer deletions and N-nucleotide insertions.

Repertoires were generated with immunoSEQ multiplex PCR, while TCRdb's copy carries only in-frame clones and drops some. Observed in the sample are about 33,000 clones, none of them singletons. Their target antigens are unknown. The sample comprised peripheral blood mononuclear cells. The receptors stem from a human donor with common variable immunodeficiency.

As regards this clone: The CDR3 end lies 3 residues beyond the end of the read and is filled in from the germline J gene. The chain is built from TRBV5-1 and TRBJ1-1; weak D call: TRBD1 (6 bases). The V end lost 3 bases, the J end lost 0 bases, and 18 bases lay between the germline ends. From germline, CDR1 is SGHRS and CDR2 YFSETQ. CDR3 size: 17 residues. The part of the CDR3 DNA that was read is TGCGCCAGCAGCTCGGAAGGAGGGGGTGGCGTGAACACTGAA. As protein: CASSSEGGGGVNTE. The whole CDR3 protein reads CASSSEGGGGVNTEAFF.

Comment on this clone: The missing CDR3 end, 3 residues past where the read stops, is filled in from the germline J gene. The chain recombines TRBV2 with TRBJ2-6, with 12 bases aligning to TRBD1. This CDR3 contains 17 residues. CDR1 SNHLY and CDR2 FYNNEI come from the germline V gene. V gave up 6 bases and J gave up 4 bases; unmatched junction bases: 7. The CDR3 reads CASRPGQGAPGANVLTF. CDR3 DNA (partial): TGTGCCAGCAGGCCGGGACAGGGGGCGCCCGGGGCCAACGTC. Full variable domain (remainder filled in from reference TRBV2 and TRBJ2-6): EPEVTQTPSHQVTQMGQEVILRCVPISNHLYFYWYRQILGQKVEFLVSFYNNEISEKSEIFDDQFSVERPDGSNFTLKIRSTKLEDSAMYFCASRPGQGAPGANVLTFGAGSRLTVL.

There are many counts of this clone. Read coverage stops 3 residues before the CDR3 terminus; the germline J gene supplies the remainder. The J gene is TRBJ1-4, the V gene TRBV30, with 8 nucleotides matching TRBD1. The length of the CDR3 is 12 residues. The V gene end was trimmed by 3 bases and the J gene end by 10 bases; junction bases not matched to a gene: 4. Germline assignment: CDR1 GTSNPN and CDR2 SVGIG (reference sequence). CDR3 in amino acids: CAWRIQGGKLFF. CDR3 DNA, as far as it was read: TGTGCCTGGAGAATACAGGGGGGAAAA.

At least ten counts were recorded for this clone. CDR3 sequence: CSAPGHTNTEAFF. The DNA read from the CDR3 is TGCAGTGCTCCCGGACATACGAACACTGAA. The V and J genes are TRBV20-1 and TRBJ1-1; D perhaps matches TRBD1 (5 bases). Read data end 3 residues before the CDR3 end; the end is taken from the germline J gene. Germline lookup yields CDR1 DFQATT and CDR2 SNEGSKA (reference sequence). V lost 5 bases, J lost 1 base, and 11 bases lay in between. The CDR3 is made up of 13 amino acids.

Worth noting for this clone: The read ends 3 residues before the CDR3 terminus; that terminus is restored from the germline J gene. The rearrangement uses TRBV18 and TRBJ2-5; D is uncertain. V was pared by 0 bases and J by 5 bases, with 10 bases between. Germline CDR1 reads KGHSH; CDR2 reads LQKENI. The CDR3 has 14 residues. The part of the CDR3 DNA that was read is TGTGCCAGCTCACCACCAACCAAGACTGAGACC. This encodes CASSPPTKTET. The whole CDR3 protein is CASSPPTKTETQYF.

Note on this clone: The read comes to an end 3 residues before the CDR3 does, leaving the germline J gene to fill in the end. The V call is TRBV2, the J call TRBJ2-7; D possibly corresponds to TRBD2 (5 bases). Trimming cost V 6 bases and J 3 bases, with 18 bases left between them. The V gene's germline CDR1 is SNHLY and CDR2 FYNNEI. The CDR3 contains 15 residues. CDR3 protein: CASSGRAGMVYEQYF. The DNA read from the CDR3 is TGTGCCAGCAGCGGCCGGGCGGGTATGGTCTACGAG.

CDR3 DNA (partial): TGCAGTTTCCATATAGCGGGGGCCGTTGGGGGTACAGATACG. Its translation is CSFHIAGAVGGTDT. The whole CDR3 is CSFHIAGAVGGTDTQYF. The rearrangement joins TRBV20-1 to TRBJ2-3, with TRBD2 identical over 9 bases. Coverage ceases 3 residues before the CDR3 finishes, and the germline J gene fills in the end. The CDR3 has 17 amino acids. V lost 8 bases and J lost 3; bases outside the gene matches: 18. Per germline, CDR1 DFQATT and CDR2 SNEGSKA (reference sequence).

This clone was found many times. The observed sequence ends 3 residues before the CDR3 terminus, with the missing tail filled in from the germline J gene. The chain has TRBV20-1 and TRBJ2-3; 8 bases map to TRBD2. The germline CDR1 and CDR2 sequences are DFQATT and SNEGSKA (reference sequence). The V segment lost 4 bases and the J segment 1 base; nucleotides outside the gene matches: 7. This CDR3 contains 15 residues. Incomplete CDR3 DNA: TGCAGTGCTACCATCCAAGCGGGGGGCACAGATACG. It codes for CSATIQAGGTDT. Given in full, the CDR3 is CSATIQAGGTDTQYF.

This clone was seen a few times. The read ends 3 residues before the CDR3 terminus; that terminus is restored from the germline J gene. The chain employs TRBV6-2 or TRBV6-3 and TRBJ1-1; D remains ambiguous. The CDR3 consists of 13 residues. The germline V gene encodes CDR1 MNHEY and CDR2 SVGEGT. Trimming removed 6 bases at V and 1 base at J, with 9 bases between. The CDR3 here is CASSKAGNTEAFF. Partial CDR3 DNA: TGTGCCAGCAGCAAAGCGGGGAACACTGAA.

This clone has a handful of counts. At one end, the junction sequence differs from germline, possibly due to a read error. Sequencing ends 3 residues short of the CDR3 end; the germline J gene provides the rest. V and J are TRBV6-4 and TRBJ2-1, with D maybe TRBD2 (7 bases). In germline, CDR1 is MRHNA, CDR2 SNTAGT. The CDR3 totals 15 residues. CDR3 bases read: TGTGCCAGCAGTGACGTGGGGGGGCCCTACGATGAG. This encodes CASSDVGGPYDE. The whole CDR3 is CASSDVGGPYDEQFF.

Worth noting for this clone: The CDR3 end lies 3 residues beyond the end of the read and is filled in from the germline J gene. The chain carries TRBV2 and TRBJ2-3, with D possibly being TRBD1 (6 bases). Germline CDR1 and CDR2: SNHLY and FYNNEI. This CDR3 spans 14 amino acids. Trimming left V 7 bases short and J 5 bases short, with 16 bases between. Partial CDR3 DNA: TGTGCCAGCACCCCGAGGGACACAGGAGATACG. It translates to CASTPRDTGDT. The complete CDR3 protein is CASTPRDTGDTQYF.

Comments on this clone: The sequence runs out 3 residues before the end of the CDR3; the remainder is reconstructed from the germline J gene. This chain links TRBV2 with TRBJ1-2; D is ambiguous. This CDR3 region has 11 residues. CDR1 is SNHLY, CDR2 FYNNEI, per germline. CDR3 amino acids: CASSEVKGYTF. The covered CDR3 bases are TGTGCCAGCAGTGAAGTTAAAGGC.

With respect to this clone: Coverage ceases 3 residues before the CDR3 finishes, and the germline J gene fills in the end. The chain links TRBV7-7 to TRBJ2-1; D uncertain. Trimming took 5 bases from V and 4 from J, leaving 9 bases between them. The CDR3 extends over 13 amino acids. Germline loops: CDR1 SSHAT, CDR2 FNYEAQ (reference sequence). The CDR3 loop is CASSPPGYNEQFF. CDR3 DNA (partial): TGTGCCAGCAGCCCCCCCGGGTACAATGAG.

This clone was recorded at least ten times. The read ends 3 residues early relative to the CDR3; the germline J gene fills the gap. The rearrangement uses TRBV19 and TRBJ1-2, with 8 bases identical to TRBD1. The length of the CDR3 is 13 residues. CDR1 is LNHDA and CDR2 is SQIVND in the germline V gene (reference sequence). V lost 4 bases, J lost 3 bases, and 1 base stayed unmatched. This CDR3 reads CASSKTGDYGYTF. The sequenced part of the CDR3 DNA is TGTGCCAGTAGTAAGACAGGGGACTATGGC.